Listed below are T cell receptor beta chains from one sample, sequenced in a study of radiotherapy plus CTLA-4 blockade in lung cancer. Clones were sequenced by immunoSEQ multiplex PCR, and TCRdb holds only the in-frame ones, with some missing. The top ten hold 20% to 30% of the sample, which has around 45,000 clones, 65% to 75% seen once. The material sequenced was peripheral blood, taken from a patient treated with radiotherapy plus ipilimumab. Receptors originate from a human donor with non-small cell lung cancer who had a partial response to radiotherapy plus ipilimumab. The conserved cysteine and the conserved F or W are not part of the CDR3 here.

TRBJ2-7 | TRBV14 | ASSQASGGNSEQY
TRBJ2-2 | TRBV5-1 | ASSPENTGELF
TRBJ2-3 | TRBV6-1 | ASSQGLAGLTDTQY
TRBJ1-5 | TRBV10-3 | AISDNWSGSNQPQH
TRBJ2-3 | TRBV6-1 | ASSDRGAFTDTQY
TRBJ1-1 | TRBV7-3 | ASSSGRGDTEAF
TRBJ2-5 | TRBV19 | ASSTTGQGTETQY
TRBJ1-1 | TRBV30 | ARRGARSTEAF
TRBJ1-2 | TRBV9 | ASSANRGDYGYT
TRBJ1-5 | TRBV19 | ASSIERGLGNQPQH
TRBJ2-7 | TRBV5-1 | ASSLVPESTYEQY
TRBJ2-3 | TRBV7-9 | ASSLGVSDTQY
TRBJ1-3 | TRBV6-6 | ASSPLDRLY
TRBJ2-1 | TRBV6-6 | ATSSSGGEQF
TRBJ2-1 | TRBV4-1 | ASSQEGPSSGSIYNEQF
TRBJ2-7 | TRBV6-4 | ASPRLNTSTGEQY
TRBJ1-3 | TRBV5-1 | ASSLLPGSGNTIY
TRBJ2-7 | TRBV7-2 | ASSPLDEQY
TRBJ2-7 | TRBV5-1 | ASGTGLSYEQY
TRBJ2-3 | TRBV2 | ASRQAGRSTDTQY
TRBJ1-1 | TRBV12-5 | ASGLVQRGGEAF
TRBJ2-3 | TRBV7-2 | ASSTGWPRDTQY
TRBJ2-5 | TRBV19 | ASSQGQARETQY
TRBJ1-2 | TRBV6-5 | ASSGAGGLGYT
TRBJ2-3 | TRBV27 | ASRGLAGAYSTQY
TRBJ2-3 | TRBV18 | ASSLRAGELTDTQY
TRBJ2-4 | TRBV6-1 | ASKFQLLADIQY
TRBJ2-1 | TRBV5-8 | ASSVYGSSYNEQF
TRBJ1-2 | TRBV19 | ASMGDKDYGYT
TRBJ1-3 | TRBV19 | ASSVDISSGNTIY
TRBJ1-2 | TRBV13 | ASSHEQGVNYGYT
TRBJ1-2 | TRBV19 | ASSIQGRANYGYT
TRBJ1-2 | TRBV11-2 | ASSLVGPQYGYT
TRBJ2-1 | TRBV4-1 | ASSQVGGVGEQF
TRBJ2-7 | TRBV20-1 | SARSGYEQY
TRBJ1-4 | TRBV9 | ASSLRDNSNEKLF
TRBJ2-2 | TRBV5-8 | ASSLANSLTGELF
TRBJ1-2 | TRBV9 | ASSGAPGGAYGYT
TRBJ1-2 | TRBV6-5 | ASSRQGALPYT
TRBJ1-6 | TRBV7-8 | ASSLVQGGSPLH
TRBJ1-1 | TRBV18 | ASSPPAREAF
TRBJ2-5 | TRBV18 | ASSRQGGDQETQY
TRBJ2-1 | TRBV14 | ASSPRTDNEQF
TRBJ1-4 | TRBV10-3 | AIGERQGVEEKLF
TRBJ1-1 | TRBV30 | AWRNPGTGGNTEAF
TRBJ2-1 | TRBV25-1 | ASRRTGDYNEQF
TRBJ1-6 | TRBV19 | ASADRADSPLH
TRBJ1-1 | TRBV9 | ASSAFRGEAF
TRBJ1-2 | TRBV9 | ASSVSTGVHGYT
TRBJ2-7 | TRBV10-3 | AISEARGDYEQY
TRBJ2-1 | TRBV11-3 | ASSVGQGAYNEQF
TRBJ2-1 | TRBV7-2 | ASRTSGRNEQF
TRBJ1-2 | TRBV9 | ASSVGAGLGGYT
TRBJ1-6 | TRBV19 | ASSIPGLLSPLH